Sequencing of this TCR beta chain was carried out in a study of control samples from healthy donors and cancer patients. The germline V gene encodes CDR1 SNHLY and CDR2 FYNNEI. The CDR3 consists of 11 residues. As concerns this clone: The junction departs from the called germline gene at one end, perhaps through a read error.

Assay used: immunoSEQ multiplex PCR; TCRdb lists only in-frame clones, some missing. The data hold around 130,000 clones, with roughly 90% observed a single time. The gene calls are TRBV2 and TRBJ1-1; TRBD1 might be the D (5 bases). This receptor was identified in a middle-aged man in good health. The sample taken for sequencing was blood. CDR3: CAGAIGDGVKF. The CDR3 coding sequence is TGTGCCGGAGCAATCGGGGACGGTGTGAAATTT.